Listed below are T cell receptor beta chains from one sample, sequenced in a study of Ad26.COV2.S vaccination and SARS-CoV-2 variants. Profiled with immunoSEQ multiplex PCR; TCRdb holds only in-frame clones, not every one. The sample has approximately 300,000 clones; around 84% are singletons. The sample consisted of peripheral blood, taken in a trial of Ad26.COV2.S vaccine versus placebo. Receptors were obtained from a person aged 18 to 65 who received the Ad26.COV2.S COVID-19 vaccine or a placebo. Each CDR3 is given with its conserved first and last residue. A clone size is listed for some rows: how often the clone was seen (once, few, many), or a class if it is expanded.

cdr3_aa v_call clone_size
CASSYPPAGRNTGELFF TRBV7-8 .
CVRSLVGGQGLRGYTF TRBV7-5 .
CASSQMTGRSYNEQFF TRBV4-2 .
CASSSDKMAYEQYF TRBV18 once
CASSPRINYGYTF TRBV5-6 .
CASKEGRGTNEKLFF TRBV6-5 .
CASSPGRGNQPQHF TRBV27 .
CASSLGLAGGIQETQYF TRBV5-4 .
CASSEMNRGTEKLFF TRBV25-1 few
CASSPGTRGTDTQYF TRBV5-1 .
CASSEGMDRRDIQYF TRBV4-2 .
CSARDTYEQYF TRBV20-1 .
CASSDRDRGGSPLHF TRBV10-2 .
CASSQTTGGSGNTIYF TRBV10-2 .
CASSQLDRGYTF TRBV3-1/TRBV3-2 .
CASSLETLYF TRBV7-9 .
CASSVGGVENSPLHF TRBV9 .
CASSYSMGQGDYEQYF TRBV6-2/TRBV6-3 .
CASSVGPDQPQHF TRBV9 .
CASRPIGLAGGRSTDTQYF TRBV19 .
CATSGLQRMAKNIQYF TRBV24-1 few
CASGSGGATSYEQYF TRBV7-2 .
CASSRDLAYEQYF TRBV6-5 .
CASSRGLAEWEETQYF TRBV19 .
CASSLRGDTEAFF TRBV11-3 .
CASSLVSADTYQETQYF TRBV5-8 .
CASSPREAGNINQPQHF TRBV18 .